Each of the 27 T cell receptor beta chains below was sequenced from the same sample in a study of PD-1 blockade in classical Hodgkin lymphoma. Relapses following autologous stem cell transplantation were seen in all patients, with brentuximab vedotin exposure varying. TCRdb's copy holds only in-frame clones and misses some; the assay was immunoSEQ multiplex PCR. The sample lists under 70,000 clones; 88% were seen once. The sample consisted of peripheral blood mononuclear cells (PBMCs), taken at baseline. These receptors were obtained from a human donor with classical Hodgkin lymphoma.

In this sample, this clone turned up a few times. V usage is TRBV10-1 and J usage is TRBJ2-7; weak D call: TRBD1 (5 bases). The CDR3 length is 15 residues. Germline V gene sequence: CDR1 WNHNN, CDR2 SYGVQD (reference sequence). Trimming stripped 3 bases from V and 5 bases from J, with 17 bases between. In DNA, the CDR3 is TGCGCCAGCAGTGACCCTGGCAGGGCTCAGCACGAGCAGTACTTC. Its translation is CASSDPGRAQHEQYF.

The chain employs TRBV5-4 and TRBJ2-1; 8 nucleotides align to TRBD2. The V and J ends lost 0 bases and 1 base, in that order; junction bases with no gene match: 3. CDR3 length: 16 amino acids. CDR1 and CDR2 from the germline V gene are SGHNT and YYREEE (reference sequence). The CDR3 coding sequence is TGTGCCAGCAGCTTGGGTGTAGCGGGGTCCTACAATGAGCAGTTCTTC. Protein product: CASSLGVAGSYNEQFF.

The rearrangement joins TRBV9 to TRBJ2-3; TRBD2 aligns across 7 bases. Germline CDR1 SGDLS, CDR2 YYNGEE. CDR3 length: 17 amino acids. J lost 8 bases, V lost 0 bases, and 15 bases had no gene match. The CDR3 here is CASSVGTSSSPSGTQYF. CDR3 nucleotides: TGTGCCAGCAGCGTAGGGACTAGTTCATCCCCCAGCGGTACGCAGTATTTT.

The rearrangement links TRBV7-9 to TRBJ1-2; 9 nucleotides agree with TRBD1. The CDR3 contains 16 residues. Germline CDR1 and CDR2: SEHNR and FQNEAQ (reference sequence). The trim removed 5 bases at V and 4 bases at J, leaving 11 bases unmatched. The CDR3 loop is CASSPPGTGKIYGYTF. The CDR3 DNA reads as TGTGCCAGCAGCCCCCCAGGGACAGGGAAGATCTATGGCTACACCTTC.

As regards this clone: The sample contains more than one DNA sequence encoding this CDR3. V is TRBV7-9 and J is TRBJ1-6, with D possibly being TRBD1 (5 bases). The CDR3 is 13 amino acids. Trimming left V 0 bases short and J 10 bases short, with 7 bases between. Germline loops: CDR1 SEHNR, CDR2 FQNEAQ (reference sequence). The CDR3 region has the DNA TGTGCCAGCAGCTTAGCAGGGGTCTCACCCCTCCACTTT. Translated: CASSLAGVSPLHF.

The chain recombines TRBV28 with TRBJ2-5; D possibly corresponds to TRBD2 (6 bases). The CDR3 spans 17 residues. Trimming removed 4 bases at V and 3 bases at J, with 21 bases between. Germline V gene lookup returns CDR1 MDHEN and CDR2 SYDVKM. The CDR3 here is CASSSYLTGLSKETQYF. The CDR3 DNA is TGTGCCAGCAGTTCGTACTTAACGGGACTTTCAAAAGAGACCCAGTACTTC.

The chain is built from TRBV5-1 and TRBJ1-6; 10 bases agree with TRBD1. The germline V gene has CDR1 SGHRS and CDR2 YFSETQ. V shed 3 bases, J shed 0 bases, and the junction held 9 bases outside the gene matches. The length of the CDR3 is 19 residues. CDR3 coding DNA: TGCGCCAGCAGCTCCCTACCGGGACAGGGGAGCTCCTATAATTCACCCCTCCACTTT. Its translation is CASSSLPGQGSSYNSPLHF.

The V and J genes are TRBV27 and TRBJ2-1, with TRBD2 matching 7 bases. With 6 bases clipped from V and 3 bases from J, the junction kept 11 bases outside the gene matches. This CDR3 has 16 residues. In germline, CDR1 is MNHEY, CDR2 SMNVEV (reference sequence). The CDR3 nucleotides are TGTGCCAGCAGCCCCCTTTTTCTAGCGGACTACAATGAGCAGTTCTTC. Translation gives CASSPLFLADYNEQFF.

This sequence joins TRBV18 and TRBJ1-2; possible D gene TRBD1, 5 bases. The CDR3 loop spans 13 amino acids. The germline gives CDR1 KGHSH, CDR2 LQKENI. Trimming removed 2 bases from V and 3 bases from J, with 7 bases in between. The CDR3: CASSPGTDYGYTF. In DNA form, the CDR3 reads TGTGCCAGCTCACCAGGGACGGACTATGGCTACACCTTC.

This clone was observed a handful of times. The chain recombines TRBV28 with TRBJ2-5, with D uncertain. The CDR3 consists of 12 residues. CDR1 is MDHEN, CDR2 SYDVKM, per germline. Trimming shortened V by 4 bases and J by 9 bases, and 12 bases separated the two germline ends. DNA of the CDR3: TGTGCCAGCAGTTACACATCTTCGGCCCAGTACTTC. It translates to CASSYTSSAQYF.

J is TRBJ2-5 and V is TRBV20-1; D is uncertain. Germline V gives CDR1 DFQATT, CDR2 SNEGSKA (reference sequence). The V and J ends lost 6 bases and 5 bases respectively, with 10 bases between them. The CDR3 has 11 amino acids. The CDR3, as DNA: TGCAGTGCCTTGACTGGGGAGACCCAGTACTTC. Translated, it gives CSALTGETQYF.

The chain couples TRBV7-3 to TRBJ1-1, with TRBD1 identical over 10 bases. V shed 5 bases, J shed 5 bases, and the junction held 8 bases outside the gene matches. CDR1 and CDR2 from the germline V gene are SGHTA and FQGTGA. CDR3 size: 15 residues. The CDR3: CASSGRQGARTEAFF. The CDR3 DNA reads as TGTGCCAGCAGCGGTAGACAGGGGGCGCGTACTGAAGCTTTCTTT.

The genes are TRBV11-3 and TRBJ2-1; 10 bases fit TRBD2. J gave up 0 bases and V 6 bases, and 2 bases lay outside the gene matches. The length of the CDR3 is 15 residues. Per the germline V gene, CDR1 is SGHNT and CDR2 is YENEEA. Here the CDR3 DNA reads TGTGCCAGCAGTAGCGGGGGGAGCTCCTACAATGAGCAGTTCTTC. This translates into CASSSGGSSYNEQFF. The full variable domain, completed using reference TRBV11-3 and TRBJ2-1, is EAGVVQSPRYKIIEKKQPVAFWCNPISGHNTLYWYLQNLGQGPELLIRYENEEAVDDSQLPKDRFSAERLKGVDSTLKIQPAELGDSAVYLCASSSGGSSYNEQFFGPGTRLTVL.

The chain couples TRBV27 to TRBJ2-7, with D perhaps TRBD1 (5 bases). The germline CDR1 and CDR2 sequences are MNHEY and SMNVEV (reference sequence). The length of the CDR3 is 15 residues. V lost 3 bases and J lost 5, with 17 bases in between. CDR3 nucleotides: TGTGCCAGCAGTTTTTCCCCAGGGCCGGGCCACGAGCAGTACTTC. This gives the protein CASSFSPGPGHEQYF.

The chain carries TRBV30 and TRBJ1-1, with D unresolved. V gave up 8 bases and J gave up 0 bases, with 16 bases separating them. CDR3 length: 14 amino acids. Looked up from germline, CDR1 is GTSNPN and CDR2 is SVGIG (reference sequence). The CDR3 DNA sequence: TGTGCCGCTCATCGTTTGGCCTTGAACACTGAAGCTTTCTTT. Translating gives CAAHRLALNTEAFF.

This chain links TRBV11-3 with TRBJ2-2; unclear D gene. V was cut by 1 base and J by 1 base, with 7 bases left in between. Germline-derived CDR1 and CDR2 are SGHNT and YENEEA. The CDR3 has 15 amino acids. CDR3 residues: CASSLVAGNTGELFF. The CDR3 nucleotides read TGTGCCAGCAGCTTAGTGGCCGGGAACACCGGGGAGCTGTTTTTT.

V is TRBV6-5 and J is TRBJ2-7; D may be TRBD2 (5 bases). From germline, CDR1 is MNHEY and CDR2 SVGAGI. CDR3 length equals 13 residues. V gave up 4 bases and J gave up 2 bases, with 9 bases separating them. CDR3 loop: CASSSDGTYEQYF. In nucleotides, the CDR3 is TGTGCCAGCAGTTCGGACGGGACCTACGAGCAGTACTTC.

This clone came up once. The genes are TRBV5-6 and TRBJ2-1; D call uncertain. Trimming removed 4 bases at V and 0 bases at J, with 14 bases between. CDR3 length equals 16 residues. Looked up from germline, CDR1 is SGHDT and CDR2 is YYEEEE. CDR3 nucleotide sequence: TGTGCCAGCAGCCGCCCGGCCTTATTCTCCTACAATGAGCAGTTCTTC. It is translated as CASSRPALFSYNEQFF.

V and J are TRBV30 and TRBJ1-4, with D possibly being TRBD1 (5 bases). Germline V gene sequence: CDR1 GTSNPN, CDR2 SVGIG (reference sequence). This CDR3 spans 16 amino acids. The V and J ends lost 1 base and 4 bases respectively, with 16 bases between them. The CDR3 sequence: CAWSDGTQDLNEKLFF. CDR3 nucleotides: TGTGCCTGGAGTGATGGGACCCAGGACCTTAATGAAAAACTGTTTTTT.

The chain combines TRBV6-6 with TRBJ1-3, with 7 bases lining up with TRBD1. This CDR3 region has 16 residues. CDR1 is MNHNY and CDR2 is SVGAGI in the germline V gene (reference sequence). V lost 0 bases to trimming and J lost 5 bases; unmatched junction nucleotides: 7. The CDR3: CASSYSSGGIRNTIYF. As DNA, the CDR3 is TGTGCCAGCAGTTACTCGTCAGGGGGAATCCGAAACACCATATATTTT.

This clone was observed a few times. The chain couples TRBV28 to TRBJ2-7; TRBD1 aligns across 8 bases. Germline V gives CDR1 MDHEN, CDR2 SYDVKM. V trimming: 7 bases; J trimming: 2 bases; junction bases outside the gene matches: 7. The CDR3 is 14 residues long. In DNA, the CDR3 is TGTGCCAGCACCCCTCGGACAGGGACCTACGAGCAGTACTTC. Amino acids: CASTPRTGTYEQYF.

This clone was seen a few times. V and J are TRBV11-2 and TRBJ2-1, with D unclear. The V gene's germline CDR1 is SGHAT and CDR2 FQNNGV. V dropped 5 bases and J dropped 6 bases, with 14 bases sitting between them. CDR3 length: 14 amino acids. CDR3 coding DNA: TGTGCCAGCAGCCGGATGTGGGTCAGCAATGAGCAGTTCTTC. It is translated as CASSRMWVSNEQFF.

This rearrangement joins TRBV9 to TRBJ2-7; 10 bases are shared with TRBD1. With V trimmed by 0 bases and J by 3 bases, 3 bases remained unmatched. The CDR3 length is 15 residues. Per the germline V gene, CDR1 is SGDLS and CDR2 is YYNGEE. CDR3 nucleotides: TGTGCCAGCAGCGTAGGGGGACAGGGGAACTACGAGCAGTACTTC. Protein sequence: CASSVGGQGNYEQYF. Looking up the rest from reference TRBV9 and TRBJ2-7 gives the full variable domain: DSGVTQTPKHLITATGQRVTLRCSPRSGDLSVYWYQQSLDQGLQFLIQYYNGEERAKGNILERFSAQQFPDLHSELNLSSLELGDSALYFCASSVGGQGNYEQYFGPGTRLTVT.

The chain joins TRBV19 to TRBJ1-6, with a tentative D call TRBD1 (6 bases). The germline V gene encodes CDR1 LNHDA and CDR2 SQIVND (reference sequence). The CDR3 has 16 residues. Trimming took 5 bases from V and 6 from J, leaving 17 bases between them. CDR3 in DNA: TGTGCCAGTAGTCCCCCGGGGGGCCTCTTTAATTCACCCCTCCACTTT. Protein product: CASSPPGGLFNSPLHF.

The CDR3 nucleotides read TGTGCCTGGAGGCGCCCGGGACAGGGGGCGCGGGCGAACACTGAAGCTTTCTTT. Amino acid sequence: CAWRRPGQGARANTEAFF. This sequence joins TRBV30 and TRBJ1-1; 12 bases align to TRBD1. V lost 3 bases and J lost 1; bases outside the gene matches: 12. CDR3 length equals 18 residues. CDR1 is GTSNPN and CDR2 is SVGIG in the germline V gene (reference sequence).

This clone turned up a few times. The chain is built from TRBV7-2 and TRBJ1-1; 8 bases line up with TRBD1. The J segment lost 0 bases and the V segment lost 5 bases, leaving 8 bases of the junction unmatched. Germline loops: CDR1 SGHTA, CDR2 FQGNSA. The CDR3 runs 16 residues. The CDR3 DNA reads as TGTGCCAGCAGCAACCAGGGGGCGCCAATGAACACTGAAGCTTTCTTT. Translated, it gives CASSNQGAPMNTEAFF.

The genes are TRBV11-2 and TRBJ2-7; D uncertain. This CDR3 spans 11 amino acids. V shed 5 bases and J shed 1 base, with 3 bases lying between them. Germline V gene sequence: CDR1 SGHAT, CDR2 FQNNGV. CDR3 nucleotide sequence: TGTGCCAGCAGCAGATCCTACGAGCAGTACTTC. Protein product: CASSRSYEQYF.